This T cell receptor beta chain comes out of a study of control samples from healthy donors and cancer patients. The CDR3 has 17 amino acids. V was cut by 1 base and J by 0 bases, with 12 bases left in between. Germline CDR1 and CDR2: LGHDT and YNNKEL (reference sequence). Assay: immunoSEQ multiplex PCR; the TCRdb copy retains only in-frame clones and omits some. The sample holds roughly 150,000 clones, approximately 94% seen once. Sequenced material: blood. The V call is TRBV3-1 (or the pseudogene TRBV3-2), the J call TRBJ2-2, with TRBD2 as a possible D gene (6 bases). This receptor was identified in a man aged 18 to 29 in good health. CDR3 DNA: TGTGCCAGCAGCCAAGCTCGACTAGTAGCGAACACCGGGGAGCTGTTTTTT. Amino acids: CASSQARLVANTGELFF.